This T cell receptor beta chain was found in a study of blood T cell repertoires in COVID-19. The protocol was immunoSEQ multiplex PCR, while the TCRdb copy is restricted to in-frame clones and leaves out a portion. The top ten hold 5.1% of the sample, which has 55,000 to 85,000 clones, 80% to 90% seen once. The germline V gene encodes CDR1 GTSNPN and CDR2 SVGIG (reference sequence). The CDR3 covers 15 residues. Between the trimmed V and J ends, which lost 0 bases and 5 bases, there was a span of 13 bases. The sequencing sample was made of peripheral blood. The source of this sequence is a human donor in a cohort sampled during active COVID-19. The chain combines TRBV30 with TRBJ1-4; D not certain. The CDR3 sequence is CAWSVEGLANEKLFF. For the CDR3, the DNA is TGTGCCTGGAGTGTTGAGGGTCTCGCCAATGAAAAACTGTTTTTT.